The clone carrying this TCR beta chain has only a few counts. The data originate from a study of technical replicates of blood from a handful of donors. Generated by immunoSEQ multiplex PCR, the TCRdb table keeps only in-frame clones and is missing some. The sample contains 74,000 or so clones, over 90% of which appear only once. Sample: T cells isolated from PBMCs. The receptor comes from a human donor in good health.

CDR3: CASSLPRQIEAFF. The CDR3 DNA follows: TGTGCCAGCAGCTTACCACGACAGATTGAAGCTTTCTTT. The V gene is TRBV5-6, the J gene TRBJ1-1, with a weak D call TRBD1 (5 bases). The V end lost 2 bases, the J end lost 7 bases, and 12 bases lay between the germline ends. This CDR3 spans 13 amino acids. Germline V CDR1 and CDR2: SGHDT, YYEEEE.